The clone carrying this T cell receptor beta chain was counted a few times. As yet, its antigen is unknown. With the Oncomine TCR Beta short-read assay, DNA from cultured CD4+ T cells was sequenced. TCRdb re-derived calls from the PCR reads in MiXCR, one entry per CDR3 protein. The table has more than 10,000 distinct CDR3 sequences, approximately 41% seen once. The treatment is: roughly 11-day PBMC culture with coronavirus spike peptide pools or control peptides (ViraFEST assay). The data were obtained in a study of vaccination and CD4 T cells after COVID-19. Across the study: Six males and four females constituted the convalescent cohort, two of whom were Hispanic. Post-vaccine sample collection happened at a median of approximately 77 days after dose two, ranging 14 to 241. Stimulation of cells relied on overlapping spike peptides derived from SARS-CoV-2, HCoV-NL63, HCoV-OC43 and HCoV-229E.

CDR1 is LNHDA and CDR2 is SQIVND in the germline V gene (reference sequence). The CDR3 has 12 amino acids. The V end lost 11 bases, the J end lost 7 bases, and 14 bases lay between the germline ends. Input material: CD4+ T cells from blood, cultured in vitro. The chain couples TRBV19 to TRBJ2-2, with D unclear. The sequence was obtained from a human donor who had recovered from COVID-19. For the CDR3, the DNA is TGTGCCTCGGGTGCGGTGGTCGGGGAGCTGTTTTTT. It specifies CASGAVVGELFF.